The clone carrying this T cell receptor beta chain was picked up a small number of times. Antigen: not known. In the same sample, other DNA sequences code for this CDR3. This entry belongs to a study of beta chain features in type 1 diabetes. General observations from the study: Moderate yet significant TCRB CDR3 shortening was seen in Type 1 diabetes patients in all four CD4+ subsets.

The authors reverse transcribed all of the isolated RNA, so sequencing captured expressed TCRB transcripts. There were about 3.6 million reads on average in the naive, central memory and regulatory T cell samples. The assay was immunoSEQ multiplex PCR, and TCRdb's table has in-frame clones only and misses some. The data hold about 650,000 clones, with approximately 13% observed a single time. The CDR3 runs 12 residues. Germline CDR1 is SQVTM and CDR2 is ANQGSEA. Between the trimmed V and J ends, which lost 6 bases and 3 bases, there was a span of 11 bases. The source material was naive CD4+ T cells from blood. The chain recombines TRBV29-1 with TRBJ2-5; maybe TRBD1 (6 bases). The sequence was obtained from a man younger than 40 with type 1 diabetes. The CDR3 DNA reads TGCAGCGTCGGCGGACAGAAAGAGACCCAGTACTTC. Residues: CSVGGQKETQYF.